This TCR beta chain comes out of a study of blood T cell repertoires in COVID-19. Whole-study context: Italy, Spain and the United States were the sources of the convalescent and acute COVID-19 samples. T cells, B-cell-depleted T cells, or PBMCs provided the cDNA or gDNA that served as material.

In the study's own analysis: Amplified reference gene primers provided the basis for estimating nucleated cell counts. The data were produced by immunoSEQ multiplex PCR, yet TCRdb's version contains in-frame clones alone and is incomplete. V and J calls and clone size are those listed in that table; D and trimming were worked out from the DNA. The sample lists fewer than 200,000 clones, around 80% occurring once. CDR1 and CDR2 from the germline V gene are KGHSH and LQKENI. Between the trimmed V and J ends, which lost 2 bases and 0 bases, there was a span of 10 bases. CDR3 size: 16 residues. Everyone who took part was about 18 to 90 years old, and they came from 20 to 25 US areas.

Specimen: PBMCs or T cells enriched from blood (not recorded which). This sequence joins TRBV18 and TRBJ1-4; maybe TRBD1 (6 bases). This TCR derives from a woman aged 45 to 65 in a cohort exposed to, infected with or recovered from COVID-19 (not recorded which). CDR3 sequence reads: CASSPTKGATNEKLFF. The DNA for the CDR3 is TGTGCCAGCTCACCAACTAAGGGGGCAACTAATGAAAAACTGTTTTTT.